Presented here are 20 T cell receptor beta chains from one specimen sequenced in a study of T cells in Graves' hyperthyroidism and ophthalmopathy. Amplification yielded TCR beta CDR3 regions, with RNA transcripts as the source. The TCR CDR3 was amplified in a first-round RT-PCR using the HTBI primer set. In TCRdb, the multiplex PCR reads were re-called with MiXCR into one record per CDR3 protein. The data hold 500,000 to 750,000 distinct CDR3 sequences, with roughly 46% observed a single time. The sequenced material came from peripheral blood or thyroid tissue (not recorded which). These receptors were collected from a woman under 30 with Graves' hyperthyroidism.

This clonotype was seen many times. The V and J genes are TRBV19 and TRBJ2-7; TRBD1 might be the D (6 bases). The V and J ends lost 6 bases and 3 bases respectively, with 18 bases between them. Germline loops: CDR1 LNHDA, CDR2 SQIVND (reference sequence). The CDR3 is 15 residues long. In nucleotides, the CDR3 is TGTGCCAGTAGCTGGGGGCAGTCCCTCAGCTACGAGCAGTACTTC. Protein sequence: CASSWGQSLSYEQYF.

There are a few counts of this clonotype. The chain joins TRBV2 to TRBJ2-1; 8 bases are shared with TRBD2. This CDR3 has 16 amino acids. Per germline, CDR1 SNHLY and CDR2 FYNNEI. The V gene end was trimmed by 0 bases and the J gene end by 6 bases; junction bases not matched to a gene: 7. For the CDR3, the DNA is TGTGCCAGCAGTGAAGCTCCGCGGGAGGCACCCAATGAGCAGTTCTTC. Its translation: CASSEAPREAPNEQFF.

Regarding this clonotype: The junction departs from the called germline gene at one end, perhaps through a read error. The CDR3 loop is CTSSLGGTLTYEQYF. Written as DNA, the CDR3 is TGCACCAGCAGCTTGGGGGGCACTCTAACCTACGAGCAGTACTTC. The chain combines TRBV5-1 with TRBJ2-7; D possibly matches TRBD1 or TRBD2 (6 bases each). CDR3 length equals 15 residues. In germline, CDR1 is SGHRS, CDR2 YFSETQ.

This clonotype was counted a single time. The CDR3 does not close with the conserved phenylalanine or tryptophan, likely indicating a read error. The DNA is omitted, as the CDR3 cannot be located on it reliably, and the CDR3 follows TCRdb's listing. V is TRBV7-9 and J is TRBJ2-2; TRBD1, the table's D call, lacks a check against the DNA. CDR1 and CDR2 from the germline V gene are SEHNR and FQNEAQ (reference sequence). Including both end residues, the CDR3 is 8 amino acids long. The CDR3 spells CASTTMGQ.

This clonotype was detected many times. V and J are TRBV5-1 and TRBJ2-5, with 12 bases matching TRBD2. This CDR3 is built from 16 residues. The V gene end was trimmed by 0 bases and the J gene end by 2 bases; junction bases not matched to a gene: 2. CDR1 is SGHRS and CDR2 is YFSETQ in the germline V gene. The CDR3 is CASSLVLAGGQETQYF. Written as DNA, the CDR3 is TGCGCCAGCAGCTTGGTCCTAGCGGGAGGGCAAGAGACCCAGTACTTC.

This clonotype was recorded many times. V is TRBV6-5 and J is TRBJ1-6; D remains ambiguous. This CDR3 has 15 residues. V lost 2 bases and J lost 8, with 13 bases in between. CDR1 MNHEY and CDR2 SVGAGI come from the germline V gene. The CDR3 nucleotides are TGTGCCAGCAGTTACCGTGGAGCCGGGGATTCACCCCTCCACTTT. Translating it yields CASSYRGAGDSPLHF.

The chain uses TRBV10-3 and TRBJ2-5; D is perhaps TRBD1 (6 bases). Trimming removed 4 bases at V and 4 bases at J, with 10 bases between. CDR3 length equals 13 residues. CDR1 and CDR2 (germline): ENHRY, SYGVKD. CDR3 protein: CAISGEQGETQYF. CDR3 DNA sequence: TGTGCCATCAGTGGAGAACAGGGAGAGACCCAGTACTTC.

Only one count was recorded for this clonotype. The chain couples TRBV15 to TRBJ1-4; possible D gene TRBD1, 6 bases. The CDR3 is 21 residues long. Germline values: CDR1 LNHNV, CDR2 YYDKDF (reference sequence). V lost 0 bases and J lost 5, with 28 bases in between. The CDR3: CATSRDPTGGAGETLNEKLFF. The CDR3 DNA follows: TGTGCCACCAGCAGAGATCCGACCGGGGGGGCAGGGGAGACTCTAAATGAAAAACTGTTTTTT.

V usage is TRBV14 and J usage is TRBJ2-7; D perhaps matches TRBD2 (5 bases). The germline gives CDR1 SGHDN, CDR2 FVKESK. This CDR3 region has 12 residues. Trimming took off 1 base at V and 6 bases at J, with 7 bases between the two ends. The CDR3, as DNA: TGTGCCAGCAGCCAAGGACTATCCGAGCAGTACTTC. It yields the protein CASSQGLSEQYF. The whole variable domain, remainder taken from reference TRBV14 and TRBJ2-7, is EAGVTQFPSHSVIEKGQTVTLRCDPISGHDNLYWYRRVMGKEIKFLLHFVKESKQDESGMPNNRFLAERTGGTYSTLKVQPAELEDSGVYFCASSQGLSEQYFGPGTRLTVT.

The chain couples TRBV20-1 to TRBJ1-2, with D unresolved. The CDR3 sequence is 14 residues long. Germline CDR1 DFQATT, CDR2 SNEGSKA (reference sequence). The V and J ends lost 5 bases and 0 bases respectively, with 13 bases between them. Here the CDR3 reads CSADGRITNYGYTF. In DNA, the CDR3 is TGCAGTGCTGATGGGCGTATCACTAACTATGGCTACACCTTC.

This chain uses TRBV6-6 with TRBJ1-3; D remains ambiguous. This CDR3 has 14 residues. Per germline, CDR1 MNHNY and CDR2 SVGAGI (reference sequence). The V and J ends lost 0 bases and 4 bases respectively, with 7 bases between them. CDR3 coding DNA: TGTGCCAGCAGTTACTCGGGTAGAGGAAACACCATATATTTT. Translation gives CASSYSGRGNTIYF.

Regarding this clonotype: A much larger clone differs from this one at a single base, so this may be a read error. The rearrangement links TRBV6-5 to TRBJ2-2; possibly TRBD2 for D (6 bases). The CDR3 covers 14 residues. Per the germline V gene, CDR1 is MNHEY and CDR2 is SVGAGI. The DNA for the CDR3 is TGTGCCAGCAGTGTCCGGCAAAACACCGGGGGGCTGTTTTTT. Encoded protein: CASSVRQNTGGLFF.

This sequence joins TRBV7-3 and TRBJ2-2; possibly TRBD1 for D (5 bases). V was pared by 5 bases and J by 8 bases, with 9 bases between. From germline, CDR1 is SGHTA and CDR2 FQGTGA. The CDR3 has 12 residues. The CDR3 nucleotides read TGTGCCAGCAGCACAAGACAGGGGGAGCTGTTTTTT. This encodes CASSTRQGELFF.

This clonotype was found many times. The chain employs TRBV6-6 and TRBJ2-7; the D gene is possibly TRBD1 (5 bases). Trimming removed 3 bases at V and 3 bases at J, with 9 bases between. In germline, CDR1 is MNHNY, CDR2 SVGAGI (reference sequence). The CDR3 length is 13 residues. The CDR3 nucleotides are TGTGCCAGCAGTTATCAGGGATTCTACGAGCAGTACTTC. It encodes CASSYQGFYEQYF.

There are many counts of this clonotype. The chain combines TRBV6-1 with TRBJ2-7; no clear D gene. Looked up from germline, CDR1 is MNHNS and CDR2 is SASEGT. Between the trimmed V and J ends, which lost 4 bases and 0 bases, there was a span of 10 bases. The length of the CDR3 is 14 residues. CDR3: CASSVGRGSYEQYF. DNA for the CDR3: TGTGCCAGCAGTGTAGGACGAGGCTCCTACGAGCAGTACTTC.

As concerns this clonotype: The missing conserved phenylalanine or tryptophan at the end of this CDR3 makes a read error likely. The limits of the CDR3 on the DNA are not certain, so only TCRdb's listed CDR3 is given. Here the CDR3 reads CSATHRVDA. The chain employs TRBV29-1 and TRBJ2-6; whether TRBD1, the table's D call, matches the DNA was not checked. Germline CDR1 and CDR2: SQVTM and ANQGSEA. The CDR3 is 9 residues long, counting both termini.

This clonotype has a handful of counts. This chain joins TRBV6-1 and TRBJ1-1, with 7 bases that match TRBD1. V lost 6 bases to trimming and J lost 4 bases; unmatched junction nucleotides: 5. The germline CDR1 and CDR2 sequences are MNHNS and SASEGT. The CDR3 runs to 13 residues. DNA of the CDR3: TGTGCCAGCAGGGGACAGTTCGGCACTGAAGCTTTCTTT. It codes for CASRGQFGTEAFF.

There are many counts of this clonotype. V is TRBV4-1 and J is TRBJ1-3; D gene uncertain. The V and J ends lost 2 bases and 4 bases respectively, with 3 bases between them. The germline V gene has CDR1 MGHRA and CDR2 YSYEKL. The length of the CDR3 is 12 residues. CDR3 nucleotides: TGCGCCAGCAGCCAACCGGGAAACACCATATATTTT. This sequence encodes CASSQPGNTIYF.

V usage is TRBV25-1 and J usage is TRBJ2-5, with 8 nucleotides matching TRBD2. The J segment lost 6 bases and the V segment lost 8 bases, leaving 8 bases of the junction unmatched. There are 13 residues in the CDR3. Germline V gene data show CDR1 as MGHDK and CDR2 as SYGVNS. This chain's CDR3 is CASSGRAGKTQYF. CDR3 nucleotide sequence: TGTGCCAGCTCCGGGAGGGCCGGAAAGACCCAGTACTTC. The variable domain in full, with the rest retrieved from reference TRBV25-1 and TRBJ2-5, is EADIYQTPRYLVIGTGKKITLECSQTMGHDKMYWYQQDPGMELHLIHYSYGVNSTEKGDLSSESTVSRIRTEHFPLTLESARPSHTSQYLCASSGRAGKTQYFGPGTRLLVL.

This clonotype came up many times. The chain carries TRBV2 and TRBJ1-4, with D perhaps matching TRBD1 (5 bases). Trimming left V 1 base short and J 7 bases short, with 16 bases between. Per germline, CDR1 SNHLY and CDR2 FYNNEI. The CDR3 covers 16 residues. The CDR3 reads CASSEGDWLGSEKLFF. CDR3 DNA: TGTGCCAGCAGTGAAGGGGACTGGCTCGGGAGTGAAAAACTGTTTTTT. Complete variable domain (other parts from reference TRBV2 and TRBJ1-4): EPEVTQTPSHQVTQMGQEVILRCVPISNHLYFYWYRQILGQKVEFLVSFYNNEISEKSEIFDDQFSVERPDGSNFTLKIRSTKLEDSAMYFCASSEGDWLGSEKLFFGSGTQLSVL.